These 30 T cell receptor beta chains were all obtained from the same sample, sequenced in a study of cytomegalovirus exposure and HLA in healthy donors. PCR employed 60 Vbeta and 13 Jbeta primers. Data came from immunoSEQ multiplex PCR; TCRdb stores just in-frame clones and leaves some out. The table records approximately 140,000 clones, about 60% of them present only once. Sample: PBMCs. The receptors stem from a woman aged 55-69 years in good health and CMV-seropositive.

The chain employs TRBV7-9 and TRBJ2-7; D perhaps matches TRBD1 (5 bases). V gave up 2 bases and J gave up 0 bases, with 14 bases separating them. This CDR3 is built from 16 residues. Germline CDR1 and CDR2: SEHNR and FQNEAQ (reference sequence). The CDR3 bases are TGTGCCAGCAGCTTAAGTGGGGCAGTGAGCTCCTACGAGCAGTACTTC. Translating gives CASSLSGAVSSYEQYF.

The V call is TRBV19, the J call TRBJ1-5; D ambiguous. CDR1 and CDR2 from the germline V gene are LNHDA and SQIVND (reference sequence). Between the trimmed V and J ends, which lost 8 bases and 7 bases, there was a span of 3 bases. The CDR3 length is 9 residues. The CDR3 DNA reads TGTGCCAGTGGCCAGCCCCAGCATTTT. It translates to CASGQPQHF. Using reference TRBV19 and TRBJ1-5 for the parts outside the CDR3, the full variable domain is DGGITQSPKYLFRKEGQNVTLSCEQNLNHDAMYWYRQDPGQGLRLIYYSQIVNDFQKGDIAEGYSVSREKKESFPLTVTSAQKNPTAFYLCASGQPQHFGDGTRLSIL.

The chain is built from TRBV6-1 and TRBJ2-5; D is perhaps TRBD1 (6 bases). The CDR3 extends over 14 amino acids. Germline V gene lookup returns CDR1 MNHNS and CDR2 SASEGT. V was trimmed by 1 base and J by 4 bases, leaving 10 bases between them. CDR3 bases: TGTGCCAGCAGTGAAGGTGGGGGCCGAGAGACCCAGTACTTC. It translates to CASSEGGGRETQYF.

The chain recombines TRBV5-1 with TRBJ1-2, with 8 bases identical to TRBD1. V shed 4 bases, J shed 8 bases, and the junction held 7 bases outside the gene matches. Germline loops: CDR1 SGHRS, CDR2 YFSETQ. The length of the CDR3 is 13 residues. The CDR3, as DNA: TGCGCCAGCAGCGCTGGGACAGGTAGAGGCTACACCTTC. Amino acid sequence: CASSAGTGRGYTF.

The V and J genes are TRBV15 and TRBJ2-7; TRBD1 is a possible D gene (6 bases). The germline gives CDR1 LNHNV, CDR2 YYDKDF (reference sequence). The V end was cut by 0 bases, the J end by 0 bases, with 12 bases between. This CDR3 contains 16 residues. The CDR3 nucleotides read TGTGCCACCAGCAGAGACTCCGGGACACCCTCCTACGAGCAGTACTTC. Translated, it gives CATSRDSGTPSYEQYF.

J is TRBJ1-5 and V is TRBV4-2; D is perhaps TRBD1 (5 bases). V gave up 5 bases and J gave up 5 bases, with 13 bases separating them. In germline, CDR1 is LGHNA, CDR2 YNFKEQ. The CDR3 is made up of 14 amino acids. The CDR3 sequence: CASSTDRGDQPQHF. The CDR3 coding sequence is TGTGCCAGCAGCACAGATCGGGGGGATCAGCCCCAGCATTTT.

The chain combines TRBV7-2 with TRBJ2-7; D is unresolved. Trimming removed 5 bases from V and 4 bases from J, with 21 bases in between. Germline CDR1 SGHTA, CDR2 FQGNSA. The CDR3 spans 16 residues. For the CDR3, the DNA is TGTGCCAGCAGCCAATACAAACAGAAGACGGCATACGAGCAGTACTTC. Amino acid sequence: CASSQYKQKTAYEQYF.

The chain recombines TRBV7-9 with TRBJ1-4; perhaps TRBD1 as D (5 bases). The ends were cut back, 4 bases at V and 8 bases at J, with 11 bases in the middle. This CDR3 comprises 13 residues. Per germline, CDR1 SEHNR and CDR2 FQNEAQ (reference sequence). The CDR3 DNA sequence: TGTGCCAGCAGCTGGGGCGGAAGGGAAAAACTGTTTTTT. This codes for CASSWGGREKLFF.

The CDR3 sequence: CASSSGQGYEQYF. The CDR3 nucleotides are TGCGCCAGCAGCTCGGGACAGGGTTACGAGCAGTACTTC. The V gene is TRBV5-1, the J gene TRBJ2-7, with 9 bases matching TRBD1. The V gene end was trimmed by 3 bases and the J gene end by 4 bases; junction bases not matched to a gene: 2. CDR3 size: 13 residues. Germline CDR1 reads SGHRS; CDR2 reads YFSETQ.

The DNA for the CDR3 is TGTGCCAGCAGCTCCCTGCCATACGAGCAGTACTTC. It specifies CASSSLPYEQYF. This chain uses TRBV13 with TRBJ2-5; D gene ambiguous. Gene TRBJ2-7 matches the end of the DNA better, so the J call may be wrong. This CDR3 has 12 amino acids. The germline CDR1 and CDR2 sequences are PRHDT and FYEKMQ (reference sequence).

The chain is built from TRBV14 and TRBJ2-7, with a weak D call TRBD2 (5 bases). Germline V gene data show CDR1 as SGHDN and CDR2 as FVKESK. Trimming removed 0 bases at V and 6 bases at J, with 9 bases between. The CDR3 contains 13 residues. The CDR3 DNA reads TGTGCCAGCAGCCAAGATGGAGGTATCGAGCAGTACTTC. Translation gives CASSQDGGIEQYF.

This chain links TRBV7-3 with TRBJ2-1, with 9 positions matching TRBD2. CDR1 SGHTA and CDR2 FQGTGA come from the germline V gene. Trimming took 5 bases from V and 9 from J; bases not matched to a gene: 11. This CDR3 contains 15 residues. This CDR3 is CASSLAGLATTEQFF. CDR3 nucleotide sequence: TGTGCCAGCAGCCTAGCAGGACTAGCGACAACTGAGCAGTTCTTC.

J is TRBJ2-7 and V is TRBV7-6; the match to TRBD2 covers 10 bases. CDR1 and CDR2 (germline): SGHVS, FNYEAQ. The CDR3 extends over 15 amino acids. After removal of 2 bases from V and 6 bases from J, the junction contained 7 bases not matched to a gene. The CDR3 here is CASSLSPGLAFEQYF. CDR3 coding DNA: TGTGCCAGCAGCTTATCTCCGGGACTAGCGTTCGAGCAGTACTTC.

The J gene is TRBJ2-1, the V gene TRBV28; 9 bases align to TRBD2. V gave up 4 bases and J gave up 0 bases; unmatched junction bases: 10. The CDR3 runs to 18 residues. The germline V gene encodes CDR1 MDHEN and CDR2 SYDVKM. The CDR3 nucleotides read TGTGCCAGCAGTTCTATTGGCGGGAGGGCCCCCTCCTACAATGAGCAGTTCTTC. This gives the protein CASSSIGGRAPSYNEQFF.

The V call is TRBV27, the J call TRBJ2-1, with 10 bases lining up with TRBD1. CDR1 and CDR2 from the germline V gene are MNHEY and SMNVEV (reference sequence). CDR3 length: 18 amino acids. Trimming removed 6 bases from V and 8 bases from J; junction bases left unmatched: 19. In DNA, the CDR3 is TGTGCCAGCAGCCGATACACCCCGGGACAGGGGAGTGGAGATGAGCAGTTCTTC. Translated, it gives CASSRYTPGQGSGDEQFF.

V and J are TRBV27 and TRBJ2-3; 7 bases are a match to TRBD1. The V segment lost 5 bases and the J segment 3 bases; nucleotides outside the gene matches: 5. CDR1 is MNHEY and CDR2 is SMNVEV in the germline V gene (reference sequence). The CDR3 contains 14 residues. The CDR3 reads CASSAGRGTDTQYF. CDR3 nucleotide sequence: TGTGCCAGCAGTGCGGGCAGGGGGACAGATACGCAGTATTTT.

This chain uses TRBV2 with TRBJ2-7; 9 bases align to TRBD2. The CDR3 runs to 14 residues. J lost 1 base, V lost 7 bases, and 5 bases had no gene match. The V gene's germline CDR1 is SNHLY and CDR2 FYNNEI. The DNA of the CDR3 is TGTGCCAGCACAATAGCGGGAGTTTCCTACGAGCAGTACTTC. Its translation is CASTIAGVSYEQYF.

Here the CDR3 DNA reads TGTGCCAGCACCGCGGGGGTAGCTAACTATGGCTACACCTTC. Residues: CASTAGVANYGYTF. This chain connects TRBV28 to TRBJ1-2; the D gene is possibly TRBD1 (5 bases). The V gene lost 7 bases and the J gene lost 0 bases, with 12 bases spanning the gap. This CDR3 is built from 14 residues. Germline V gives CDR1 MDHEN, CDR2 SYDVKM.

Turning to this clone: A junction boundary mismatches the germline segment, possibly from a read error. The chain recombines TRBV7-3 with TRBJ2-1; 10 nucleotides agree with TRBD2. Germline V CDR1 and CDR2: SGHTA, FQGTGA. This CDR3 is 14 amino acids long. CDR3 coding DNA: TGTGCCAGCAGCTTAACGAGGACTAGCGGCGGGTTGCTCTTC. This codes for CASSLTRTSGGLLF.

CDR3 region: CASSEDTEQFF. CDR3 nucleotide sequence: TGTGCCAGCAGCGAGGACACTGAGCAGTTCTTC. The chain recombines TRBV7-9 with TRBJ2-1, with D maybe TRBD1 (5 bases). Per germline, CDR1 SEHNR and CDR2 FQNEAQ (reference sequence). The V gene lost 5 bases and the J gene lost 9 bases, with 8 bases spanning the gap. This CDR3 region has 11 residues. The full variable domain, in which reference TRBV7-9 and TRBJ2-1 provide the parts outside the CDR3, is DTGVSQNPRHKITKRGQNVTFRCDPISEHNRLYWYRQTLGQGPEFLTYFQNEAQLEKSRLLSDRFSAERPKGSFSTLEIQRTEQGDSAMYLCASSEDTEQFFGPGTRLTVL.

The chain combines TRBV9 with TRBJ2-3; D is possibly TRBD1 (5 bases). The CDR3 sequence is 16 residues long. Trimming removed 4 bases from V and 2 bases from J, with 17 bases in between. Germline assignment: CDR1 SGDLS and CDR2 YYNGEE. CDR3 sequence (DNA): TGTGCCAGCAGCCTTATGGGTACAGGCTTCACAGATACGCAGTATTTT. Translating it yields CASSLMGTGFTDTQYF.

The V call is TRBV7-8, the J call TRBJ2-6, with D maybe TRBD2 (5 bases). This CDR3 is 17 amino acids long. The germline V and J ends were trimmed by 5 bases and 4 bases, with 18 bases remaining between them. Germline V lookup: CDR1 SGHVS, CDR2 FQNEAQ. CDR3 sequence: CASSPRLLGRGANVLTF. Written as DNA, the CDR3 is TGTGCCAGCAGCCCGCGTCTCCTGGGGAGAGGGGCCAACGTCCTGACTTTC. Full variable domain (remainder filled in from reference TRBV7-8 and TRBJ2-6): GAGVSQSPRYKVAKRGQDVALRCDPISGHVSLFWYQQALGQGPEFLTYFQNEAQLDKSGLPSDRFFAERPEGSVSTLKIQRTQQEDSAVYLCASSPRLLGRGANVLTFGAGSRLTVL.

V gene TRBV10-1 combines with J gene TRBJ2-7; D perhaps matches TRBD1 (6 bases). This CDR3 comprises 13 residues. Per germline, CDR1 WNHNN and CDR2 SYGVQD (reference sequence). V lost 2 bases and J 2 bases, leaving 7 bases between the germline ends. Written as DNA, the CDR3 is TGCGCCAGCAGTGAGGGGGGCGCCTACGAGCAGTACTTC. Its translation is CASSEGGAYEQYF.

The V gene is TRBV10-2, the J gene TRBJ1-5; 7 bases fit TRBD1. The CDR3 covers 16 residues. CDR1 is WSHSY and CDR2 is SAAADI in the germline V gene. The ends lost 0 bases at V and 2 bases at J; junction bases unmatched: 4. This chain's CDR3 is CASSESLRGGNQPQHF. The CDR3 DNA sequence: TGCGCCAGCAGTGAGTCGCTCAGGGGGGGCAATCAGCCCCAGCATTTT.

This clone occurred a few times. The chain uses TRBV5-1 and TRBJ2-1; tentative D call: TRBD1 (5 bases). Germline lookup yields CDR1 SGHRS and CDR2 YFSETQ. V shed 4 bases and J shed 9 bases, with 14 bases lying between them. The CDR3 runs to 13 residues. The CDR3 protein is CASSTEQGFEQFF. DNA of the CDR3: TGCGCCAGCAGCACTGAGCAGGGATTTGAGCAGTTCTTC.

CDR3 nucleotide sequence: TGTGCCAGCAGCCTCGGAGTCACAGATACGCAGTATTTT. Its protein product is CASSLGVTDTQYF. This chain joins TRBV7-9 and TRBJ2-3; D is unresolved. The CDR3 is 13 amino acids. Germline V lookup: CDR1 SEHNR, CDR2 FQNEAQ (reference sequence). V lost 5 bases, J lost 2 bases, and 8 bases lay in between.

The chain joins TRBV5-6 to TRBJ2-1; D possibly corresponds to TRBD2 (5 bases). Germline V gene lookup returns CDR1 SGHDT and CDR2 YYEEEE. The CDR3 loop spans 15 amino acids. Trimming cost V 4 bases and J 2 bases, with 13 bases left between them. CDR3 region: CASSLGERPYNEQFF. The CDR3 region has the DNA TGTGCCAGCAGCCTTGGGGAGCGGCCCTACAATGAGCAGTTCTTC.

The rearrangement joins TRBV7-9 to TRBJ2-5; D is unclear. Germline CDR1 reads SEHNR; CDR2 reads FQNEAQ (reference sequence). V lost 1 base to trimming and J lost 5 bases, with 8 bases between them. The CDR3 loop spans 13 amino acids. This chain's CDR3 is CASSLVSGETQYF. The DNA of the CDR3 is TGTGCCAGCAGCTTAGTGTCCGGTGAGACCCAGTACTTC.

The V gene is TRBV7-6, the J gene TRBJ2-7; a possible D gene is TRBD2 (5 bases). This CDR3 comprises 14 residues. With 8 bases removed from V and 0 bases from J, the gap between germline ends came to 14 bases. Germline loops: CDR1 SGHVS, CDR2 FNYEAQ. CDR3 bases: TGTGCCAGCGCAGTAGCGCCGAGCTCCTACGAGCAGTACTTC. Amino acid sequence: CASAVAPSSYEQYF. The full variable domain, in which reference TRBV7-6 and TRBJ2-7 provide the parts outside the CDR3, is GAGVSQSPRYKVTKRGQDVALRCDPISGHVSLYWYRQALGQGPEFLTYFNYEAQQDKSGLPNDRFSAERPEGSISTLTIQRTEQRDSAMYRCASAVAPSSYEQYFGPGTRLTVT.

The chain couples TRBV25-1 to TRBJ2-7, with D uncertain. Between the trimmed V and J ends, which lost 5 bases and 2 bases, there was a span of 10 bases. Germline CDR1 MGHDK, CDR2 SYGVNS. The CDR3 contains 13 residues. CDR3 sequence: CASSRHGAYEQYF. The CDR3 nucleotides read TGTGCCAGCAGTCGGCATGGAGCCTACGAGCAGTACTTC.